The rows below give T cell receptor beta chains drawn from one sample of a study of blood T cell repertoires in COVID-19. Here immunoSEQ multiplex PCR was the method, and the copy in TCRdb shows in-frame clones only, minus some. The table includes roughly 430,000 clones, around 90% detected once. The sample consisted of PBMCs or T cells enriched from blood (not recorded which). These TCRs come from a woman aged 40 to 50 with acute COVID-19. CDR3s include the opening cysteine and the closing phenylalanine or tryptophan. The D gene is left open where the match is weak. Not every row has a clone size; where given, it reads once, few, many or a size class.

v_gene: TRBV3-1/TRBV3-2; d_gene: NA; len: 14; abundance: NA; j_gene: TRBJ2-3; CDR3aa: CASSLRGGTDTQYF; CDR3nt: TGTGCCAGCAGCCTCAGGGGGGGCACAGATACGCAGTATTTT
v_gene: TRBV7-9; d_gene: TRBD1; len: 13; abundance: NA; j_gene: TRBJ2-1; CDR3aa: CASSFTGGNEQFF; CDR3nt: TGTGCCAGCAGCTTTACAGGGGGCAATGAGCAGTTCTTC
v_gene: TRBV7-9; d_gene: TRBD1; len: 15; abundance: NA; j_gene: TRBJ2-1; CDR3aa: CASSVRTGGGNEQFF; CDR3nt: TGTGCCAGCAGCGTGAGGACAGGGGGCGGAAATGAGCAGTTCTTC
v_gene: TRBV5-6; d_gene: NA; len: 12; abundance: NA; j_gene: TRBJ1-1; CDR3aa: CASSLGDMKAFF; CDR3nt: TGTGCCAGCAGCCTCGGGGACATGAAAGCTTTCTTT
v_gene: TRBV14; d_gene: TRBD2; len: 17; abundance: NA; j_gene: TRBJ2-2; CDR3aa: CASSQRTSGGATGELFF; CDR3nt: TGTGCCAGCAGCCAAAGGACTAGCGGGGGGGCTACCGGGGAGCTGTTTTTT
v_gene: TRBV10-3; d_gene: NA; len: 12; abundance: NA; j_gene: TRBJ2-2; CDR3aa: CAISEEGGELFF; CDR3nt: TGTGCCATCAGTGAGGAGGGCGGGGAGCTGTTTTTT
v_gene: TRBV6-5; d_gene: NA; len: 15; abundance: NA; j_gene: TRBJ1-4; CDR3aa: CASSEVGGAPSKLFF; CDR3nt: TGTGCCAGCAGCGAGGTCGGAGGGGCCCCCTCAAAACTGTTTTTT
v_gene: TRBV5-1; d_gene: TRBD2; len: 17; abundance: once; j_gene: TRBJ2-3; CDR3aa: CASSLALTSGGADTQYF; CDR3nt: TGCGCCAGCAGCTTGGCTCTAACTAGCGGGGGGGCGGATACGCAGTATTTT
v_gene: TRBV25-1; d_gene: NA; len: 13; abundance: NA; j_gene: TRBJ1-4; CDR3aa: CATRGYGGEKLFF; CDR3nt: TGTGCCACCCGGGGGTACGGGGGTGAAAAACTGTTTTTT
v_gene: TRBV20-1; d_gene: NA; len: 12; abundance: NA; j_gene: TRBJ2-5; CDR3aa: CSASRSGETQYF; CDR3nt: TGCAGTGCTAGTAGGAGCGGAGAGACCCAGTACTTC
v_gene: TRBV19; d_gene: NA; len: 15; abundance: NA; j_gene: TRBJ1-5; CDR3aa: CASSIVSGGNQPQHF; CDR3nt: TGTGCCAGTAGTATAGTGTCGGGGGGCAATCAGCCCCAGCATTTT
v_gene: TRBV5-1; d_gene: NA; len: 14; abundance: NA; j_gene: TRBJ2-5; CDR3aa: CASSRGTMDETQYF; CDR3nt: TGCGCCAGCAGCCGGGGAACGATGGATGAGACCCAGTACTTC
v_gene: TRBV7-9; d_gene: NA; len: 16; abundance: NA; j_gene: TRBJ1-4; CDR3aa: CASSLVRAFGNEKLFF; CDR3nt: TGTGCCAGCAGCTTAGTCAGGGCCTTCGGAAATGAAAAACTGTTTTTT
v_gene: TRBV27; d_gene: NA; len: 16; abundance: NA; j_gene: TRBJ2-3; CDR3aa: CASSFSISPATDTQYF; CDR3nt: TGTGCCAGCAGTTTCTCTATTTCTCCTGCCACAGATACGCAGTATTTT
v_gene: TRBV9; d_gene: TRBD2; len: 17; abundance: NA; j_gene: TRBJ2-3; CDR3aa: CASSASSGGESTDTQYF; CDR3nt: TGTGCCAGCAGCGCGTCTAGCGGGGGAGAGAGCACAGATACGCAGTATTTT
v_gene: TRBV19; d_gene: TRBD1; len: 12; abundance: NA; j_gene: TRBJ1-1; CDR3aa: CASIPRQGEAFF; CDR3nt: TGTGCCAGTATCCCTAGACAGGGAGAAGCTTTCTTT
v_gene: TRBV10-3; d_gene: TRBD1; len: 15; abundance: NA; j_gene: TRBJ1-6; CDR3aa: CAISESRTGASPLHF; CDR3nt: TGTGCCATCAGTGAGTCCCGAACAGGGGCATCACCCCTCCACTTT
v_gene: TRBV24-1; d_gene: NA; len: 15; abundance: NA; j_gene: TRBJ2-3; CDR3aa: CATSDLQSSTDTQYF; CDR3nt: TGTGCCACCAGTGATTTGCAAAGCAGCACAGATACGCAGTATTTT
v_gene: TRBV27; d_gene: NA; len: 15; abundance: NA; j_gene: TRBJ1-1; CDR3aa: CASSLSGRHNTEAFF; CDR3nt: TGTGCCAGCAGTTTATCGGGGAGACATAACACTGAAGCTTTCTTT
v_gene: TRBV5-4; d_gene: NA; len: 13; abundance: NA; j_gene: TRBJ1-2; CDR3aa: CASSFGQAYGYTF; CDR3nt: TGTGCCAGCAGCTTTGGCCAGGCCTATGGCTACACCTTC
v_gene: TRBV10-3; d_gene: TRBD1; len: 15; abundance: NA; j_gene: TRBJ2-7; CDR3aa: CAISGTGGASYEQYF; CDR3nt: TGTGCCATCAGTGGCACAGGGGGAGCCTCCTACGAGCAGTACTTC
v_gene: TRBV27; d_gene: NA; len: 15; abundance: few; j_gene: TRBJ1-6; CDR3aa: CASSLSSPGNSPLHF; CDR3nt: TGTGCCAGCAGTTTATCCAGTCCGGGGAATTCACCCCTCCACTTT
v_gene: TRBV9; d_gene: TRBD1; len: 15; abundance: NA; j_gene: TRBJ1-3; CDR3aa: CASSVPGGRRNTIYF; CDR3nt: TGTGCCAGCAGCGTCCCAGGGGGCAGGCGAAACACCATATATTTT
v_gene: TRBV30; d_gene: NA; len: 13; abundance: NA; j_gene: TRBJ1-1; CDR3aa: CAWSGTLNTEAFF; CDR3nt: TGTGCCTGGAGCGGGACATTGAACACTGAAGCTTTCTTT
v_gene: TRBV7-9; d_gene: NA; len: 13; abundance: NA; j_gene: TRBJ1-1; CDR3aa: CASSLDTNTEAFF; CDR3nt: TGTGCCAGCAGCTTGGACACCAACACTGAAGCTTTCTTT
v_gene: TRBV7-2; d_gene: NA; len: 13; abundance: NA; j_gene: TRBJ1-4; CDR3aa: CASSWTRGEKLFF; CDR3nt: TGTGCCAGCAGCTGGACCCGGGGGGAAAAACTGTTTTTT
v_gene: TRBV5-5; d_gene: NA; len: 14; abundance: NA; j_gene: TRBJ1-5; CDR3aa: CASSRGRVDQPQHF; CDR3nt: TGTGCCAGCAGCCGCGGGAGGGTGGACCAGCCCCAGCATTTT
v_gene: TRBV6-1; d_gene: NA; len: 16; abundance: NA; j_gene: TRBJ1-6; CDR3aa: CASSVTGGLDNSPLHF; CDR3nt: TGTGCCAGCAGTGTCACGGGGGGACTGGATAATTCACCCCTCCACTTT
v_gene: TRBV19; d_gene: TRBD1; len: 15; abundance: NA; j_gene: TRBJ1-1; CDR3aa: CASSIRTGLDTEAFF; CDR3nt: TGTGCCAGTAGTATCCGGACAGGGCTGGACACTGAAGCTTTCTTT
v_gene: TRBV5-1; d_gene: TRBD1; len: 13; abundance: NA; j_gene: TRBJ1-3; CDR3aa: CASQQGVGNTIYF; CDR3nt: TGCGCCAGCCAACAGGGGGTTGGAAACACCATATATTTT
v_gene: TRBV4-1; d_gene: TRBD2; len: 14; abundance: NA; j_gene: TRBJ2-7; CDR3aa: CASSQAGGPFEQYF; CDR3nt: TGCGCCAGCAGCCAAGCGGGGGGGCCCTTCGAGCAGTACTTC
v_gene: TRBV11-2; d_gene: NA; len: 15; abundance: NA; j_gene: TRBJ2-4; CDR3aa: CASSLGPIAKNIQYF; CDR3nt: TGTGCCAGCAGCTTGGGGCCGATAGCCAAAAACATTCAGTACTTC
v_gene: TRBV7-9; d_gene: NA; len: 12; abundance: NA; j_gene: TRBJ2-4; CDR3aa: CASSSRINIQYF; CDR3nt: TGTGCCAGCAGCAGCAGGATAAACATTCAGTACTTC
v_gene: TRBV3-1/TRBV3-2; d_gene: NA; len: 15; abundance: NA; j_gene: TRBJ1-1; CDR3aa: CASSHPGTPNTEAFF; CDR3nt: TGTGCCAGCAGCCATCCCGGGACACCCAACACTGAAGCTTTCTTT
v_gene: TRBV19; d_gene: TRBD1; len: 14; abundance: NA; j_gene: TRBJ2-7; CDR3aa: CASSHGTVAYEQYF; CDR3nt: TGTGCCAGTAGTCACGGGACAGTGGCCTACGAGCAGTACTTC
v_gene: TRBV19; d_gene: TRBD1; len: 16; abundance: NA; j_gene: TRBJ2-2; CDR3aa: CASLGPGTANTGELFF; CDR3nt: TGTGCCAGTTTAGGACCCGGGACAGCGAACACCGGGGAGCTGTTTTTT
v_gene: TRBV10-3; d_gene: NA; len: 13; abundance: NA; j_gene: TRBJ1-5; CDR3aa: CAIRRGINQPQHF; CDR3nt: TGTGCCATCAGAAGGGGGATCAATCAGCCCCAGCATTTT
v_gene: TRBV6-6; d_gene: TRBD1; len: 15; abundance: NA; j_gene: TRBJ1-6; CDR3aa: CASSYYGTGDSPLHF; CDR3nt: TGTGCCAGCAGTTACTACGGGACAGGGGATTCACCCCTCCACTTT
v_gene: TRBV28; d_gene: NA; len: 14; abundance: NA; j_gene: TRBJ1-4; CDR3aa: CASSFSTPNGKLFF; CDR3nt: TGTGCCAGCAGTTTCTCCACCCCTAATGGAAAACTGTTTTTT
v_gene: TRBV29-1; d_gene: NA; len: 10; abundance: NA; j_gene: TRBJ1-1; CDR3aa: CSVDRVEAFF; CDR3nt: TGCAGCGTTGACAGGGTAGAAGCTTTCTTT
v_gene: TRBV12-5; d_gene: NA; len: 15; abundance: NA; j_gene: TRBJ1-4; CDR3aa: CASGFRDGGNEKLFF; CDR3nt: TGTGCTAGTGGTTTCAGGGACGGGGGGAATGAAAAACTGTTTTTT
v_gene: TRBV5-1; d_gene: TRBD1; len: 14; abundance: NA; j_gene: TRBJ1-2; CDR3aa: CASSWGTANYGYTF; CDR3nt: TGCGCCAGCAGCTGGGGGACAGCTAACTATGGCTACACCTTC
v_gene: TRBV5-4; d_gene: NA; len: 15; abundance: NA; j_gene: TRBJ2-2; CDR3aa: CASSSPGRNTGELFF; CDR3nt: TGTGCCAGCAGCTCACCGGGAAGGAACACCGGGGAGCTGTTTTTT
v_gene: TRBV5-1; d_gene: TRBD1; len: 16; abundance: NA; j_gene: TRBJ1-6; CDR3aa: CASSWDREGVNSPLHF; CDR3nt: TGCGCCAGCAGCTGGGACAGGGAAGGGGTTAATTCACCCCTCCACTTT
v_gene: TRBV5-6; d_gene: NA; len: 13; abundance: few; j_gene: TRBJ2-7; CDR3aa: CASSPSQVYEQYF; CDR3nt: TGTGCCAGCAGCCCCTCTCAGGTCTACGAGCAGTACTTC
v_gene: TRBV5-4; d_gene: TRBD1; len: 16; abundance: once; j_gene: TRBJ2-2; CDR3aa: CASSSPDRGLPGELFF; CDR3nt: TGTGCCAGCAGCTCACCCGACAGGGGTTTACCCGGGGAGCTGTTTTTT
v_gene: TRBV7-9; d_gene: NA; len: 14; abundance: NA; j_gene: TRBJ1-1; CDR3aa: CASSYQEGGTEAFF; CDR3nt: TGTGCCAGCAGCTACCAGGAAGGGGGCACTGAAGCTTTCTTT
v_gene: TRBV6-5; d_gene: TRBD1; len: 15; abundance: NA; j_gene: TRBJ1-2; CDR3aa: CASRPSGQDLSGYTF; CDR3nt: TGTGCCAGCAGGCCATCGGGACAGGACCTTAGTGGCTACACCTTC
v_gene: TRBV28; d_gene: NA; len: 15; abundance: NA; j_gene: TRBJ1-4; CDR3aa: CASRIAGPGNEKLFF; CDR3nt: TGTGCCAGCAGGATAGCGGGACCGGGCAATGAAAAACTGTTTTTT
v_gene: TRBV12-3/TRBV12-4; d_gene: NA; len: 13; abundance: NA; j_gene: TRBJ1-4; CDR3aa: CASRYSTDEKLFF; CDR3nt: TGTGCCAGCCGCTACAGCACCGATGAAAAACTGTTTTTT
v_gene: TRBV18; d_gene: NA; len: 15; abundance: NA; j_gene: TRBJ1-6; CDR3aa: CASSPGLSYNSPLHF; CDR3nt: TGTGCCAGCTCACCAGGGCTCTCCTATAATTCACCCCTCCACTTT
v_gene: TRBV7-8; d_gene: TRBD1; len: 13; abundance: NA; j_gene: TRBJ1-4; CDR3aa: CASSLAGRQGLFF; CDR3nt: TGTGCCAGCAGCTTAGCAGGCAGACAGGGACTGTTTTTT
v_gene: TRBV14; d_gene: NA; len: 14; abundance: NA; j_gene: TRBJ1-3; CDR3aa: CASSLGSSGNTIYF; CDR3nt: TGTGCCAGCAGCCTTGGCAGCTCTGGAAACACCATATATTTT
v_gene: TRBV30; d_gene: NA; len: 12; abundance: NA; j_gene: TRBJ1-2; CDR3aa: CAWGLGAYGYTF; CDR3nt: TGTGCCTGGGGTTTAGGAGCCTATGGCTACACCTTC
v_gene: TRBV11-2; d_gene: NA; len: 15; abundance: NA; j_gene: TRBJ1-5; CDR3aa: CASSLGGAGNQPQHF; CDR3nt: TGTGCCAGCAGCTTAGGTGGTGCAGGCAATCAGCCCCAGCATTTT